Given below is one TCR beta chain in context. Antigen specificity is unknown. The TCR alpha and TCR beta cDNA libraries, bearing sample barcodes and UMIs, were generated by 5'RACE using constant-segment primers. TCRdb re-called the 5' RACE reads with MiXCR, one entry per CDR3 protein. The sample includes some 150,000 distinct CDR3 sequences, more than 13% of them seen just once. Germline CDR1 is MNHEY and CDR2 is SVGEGT. With 6 bases removed from V and 1 base from J, the gap between germline ends came to 15 bases. The CDR3 spans 16 residues. These data come from a study of T-cell memory formation after mild COVID-19. Study as a whole: Each donor largely had its own TCR clusters.

Study-wide results and limits: Researchers report contracting CD4+ clones mostly in CM and EM, with CD8+ clones in EMRA. Pre-infection memory carried some responding clones, suggesting that cross-reactive memory joined.

This sequence was found in an adult woman who had mild COVID-19 (a few samples of this study predate the infection). Cell type and time point are not known. This chain uses TRBV6-2 or TRBV6-3 with TRBJ2-2, with a weak D call TRBD1 (5 bases). The sequencing sample was made of PBMCs or a T cell subset sorted from them (not recorded which). CDR3 residues: CASSSPLGENTGELFF. The CDR3 DNA reads TGTGCCAGCAGCTCGCCCCTAGGGGAGAACACCGGGGAGCTGTTTTTT.